This record covers a single T cell receptor (beta chain). What it binds is not known. This sample stems from a study of response to subunit inactivated influenza vaccine. The CDR3 sequence is 12 residues long. V lost 6 bases and J lost 5; bases outside the gene matches: 1. Germline V lookup: CDR1 SQVTM, CDR2 ANQGSEA. General study points: Each seasonal flu vaccination may recruit only limited new T cells, authors suggested.

Using its own MiXCR run on the RT-PCR reads, TCRdb lists one record per CDR3 protein. The data hold around 320,000 distinct CDR3 sequences, with over 20% observed a single time. The TCR sequence derives from a man aged 50 to 69 who received an inactivated influenza vaccine. The genes are TRBV29-1 and TRBJ2-2; TRBD1 matches 9 bases. Material: PBMCs from blood, obtained approximately 20 months after vaccination. CDR3 DNA: TGCAGCGTAGGACAGGGGACCGGGGAGCTGTTTTTT. Protein sequence: CSVGQGTGELFF.